Sequencing of this TCR beta chain was carried out in a study of blood T cells in healthy people across ages. This clonotype was found a few times. CDR3 length equals 14 residues. The germline CDR1 and CDR2 sequences are SGHTA and FQGNSA. Trimming stripped 5 bases from V and 6 bases from J, with 16 bases between. A second roughly 6 to 11 cycle PCR used barcoded and J-beta primers. TCRdb re-analysed the 5' RACE reads in MiXCR, keeping a single row per CDR3 protein. The sample contains hundreds of thousands of distinct CDR3 sequences, roughly three fifths of which appear only once. The chain is built from TRBV7-2 and TRBJ1-2; D remains ambiguous. This receptor was obtained from a man aged 40-55 years in good health. Material: blood. CDR3 sequence reads: CASSRGGTVHGYTF. The CDR3, as DNA: TGTGCCAGCAGCCGTGGCGGTACGGTACATGGCTACACCTTC.